Shown below are 24 T cell receptor beta chains from a single sample sequenced in a study of CD8+ T cells in alopecia areata. Treatment here: oral pan-JAK inhibitor, 5-10 mg twice daily. It was cDNA, reverse transcribed from extracted RNA, that served as the sequencing template. Using immunoSEQ multiplex PCR, the repertoire was profiled, and TCRdb retains in-frame clones only, with some absent. The repertoire consists of roughly 230,000 clones, with about 40% occurring once and the leading ten covering approximately 2.4%. The specimen was CD4+ T cells sorted from blood, collected between weeks 36 and 40, from a patient treated with tofacitinib. The receptors were sampled from a human donor with alopecia areata.

The V gene is TRBV9, the J gene TRBJ2-7; TRBD2 aligns across 13 bases. Germline V gene sequence: CDR1 SGDLS, CDR2 YYNGEE. J was trimmed by 5 bases and V by 4 bases; bases with no gene match: 9. The CDR3 has 16 amino acids. DNA for the CDR3: TGTGCCAGCAGCCCCTCACTAGCGGGAGGGTCCAACGAGCAGTACTTC. This translates into CASSPSLAGGSNEQYF.

This clone has more than one count but fewer than ten. The chain carries TRBV5-1 and TRBJ2-2; perhaps TRBD2 as D (6 bases). Germline V gene lookup returns CDR1 SGHRS and CDR2 YFSETQ. This CDR3 is 14 amino acids long. The V gene lost 0 bases and the J gene lost 11 bases, with 14 bases spanning the gap. The CDR3 reads CASSLGDSWGELFF. The DNA for the CDR3 is TGCGCCAGCAGCTTGGGGGACTCCTGGGGTGAGCTGTTTTTT.

The J gene is TRBJ1-4, the V gene TRBV7-9; the D is unclear. Per germline, CDR1 SEHNR and CDR2 FQNEAQ (reference sequence). CDR3 length: 15 residues. The V and J ends lost 4 bases and 8 bases respectively, with 17 bases between them. CDR3 amino acids: CASSYDGRIGEKLFF. The DNA of the CDR3 is TGTGCCAGCAGCTACGACGGCAGAATTGGAGAAAAACTGTTTTTT. Filled out from reference TRBV7-9 and TRBJ1-4, the complete variable domain reads DTGVSQNPRHKITKRGQNVTFRCDPISEHNRLYWYRQTLGQGPEFLTYFQNEAQLEKSRLLSDRFSAERPKGSFSTLEIQRTEQGDSAMYLCASSYDGRIGEKLFFGSGTQLSVL.

In its sample, this clone was seen many times. The chain recombines TRBV21-1 with TRBJ1-3; the D call of TRBD1 is as the table states it, not checked on the DNA. TRBV21-1 is given as a pseudogene. The CDR3 length is 14 residues. CDR3 residues: CASSKKGAGNTIYF. The DNA of the CDR3 is TGTGCCAGCAGCAAAAAGGGGGCTGGAAACACCATATATTTT.

This clone showed up just a few times. The chain employs TRBV14 and TRBJ2-7; D unresolved. CDR1 SGHDN and CDR2 FVKESK come from the germline V gene. The CDR3 runs 14 residues. The V end lost 0 bases, the J end lost 2 bases, and 8 bases lay between the germline ends. The CDR3 protein is CASSQDRLTYEQYF. The DNA for the CDR3 is TGTGCCAGCAGCCAAGACCGCCTAACCTACGAGCAGTACTTC.

The gene calls are TRBV11-2 and TRBJ2-5; 7 bases are a match to TRBD2. Germline CDR1 is SGHAT and CDR2 is FQNNGV. V lost 4 bases and J lost 9; bases outside the gene matches: 20. This CDR3 has 17 amino acids. This CDR3 is CASSSLTSTSLPAAQYF. The CDR3 DNA follows: TGTGCCAGCAGCTCACTCACATCGACTAGCCTCCCCGCGGCCCAGTACTTC.

This clone was counted once. The V call is TRBV27, the J call TRBJ1-2, with a tentative D call TRBD1 (6 bases). V lost 4 bases, J lost 8 bases, and 14 bases lay in between. The CDR3 contains 13 residues. Germline-derived CDR1 and CDR2 are MNHEY and SMNVEV (reference sequence). CDR3 in DNA: TGTGCCAGCAGTTACTTGGGGGCGGGCGGCTACACCTTC. This translates into CASSYLGAGGYTF.

CDR3 in DNA: TGCGCCAGCAGCCGAGTTCAGGGGAACGGGAATCAGCCCCAGCATTTT. Its protein is CASSRVQGNGNQPQHF. This sequence joins TRBV4-1 and TRBJ1-5; D is perhaps TRBD1 (6 bases). Trimming took off 4 bases at V and 4 bases at J, with 17 bases between the two ends. The CDR3 contains 16 residues. Germline V gene lookup returns CDR1 MGHRA and CDR2 YSYEKL.

This clone was recorded a few times. The chain has TRBV7-9 and TRBJ2-5; 10 bases are shared with TRBD2. Trimming at V came to 4 bases and at J to 3 bases, leaving 8 bases not matched to a gene. The CDR3 runs to 16 residues. CDR1 is SEHNR and CDR2 is FQNEAQ in the germline V gene (reference sequence). CDR3 region: CASSSLPGLAEETQYF. CDR3 coding DNA: TGTGCCAGCAGCTCCCTTCCTGGACTAGCGGAAGAGACCCAGTACTTC.

The V gene is TRBV28, the J gene TRBJ1-2; D uncertain. From germline, CDR1 is MDHEN and CDR2 SYDVKM. Trimming removed 8 bases at V and 2 bases at J, with 6 bases between. The CDR3 extends over 11 amino acids. The CDR3 sequence: CASARNYGYTF. CDR3 DNA sequence: TGTGCCAGCGCTAGGAACTATGGCTACACCTTC.

This clone was detected once. This rearrangement joins TRBV4-1 to TRBJ1-1, with D hard to call. CDR1 and CDR2 from the germline V gene are MGHRA and YSYEKL. The CDR3 contains 11 residues. The V and J ends lost 4 bases and 6 bases respectively, with 6 bases between them. CDR3 sequence reads: CASSLGAEAFF. The CDR3 nucleotides read TGCGCCAGCAGCCTGGGAGCTGAAGCTTTCTTT.

This clone was counted only a few times. The chain combines TRBV29-1 with TRBJ2-2; no definite D call. Germline assignment: CDR1 SQVTM and CDR2 ANQGSEA. The V end was cut by 1 base, the J end by 6 bases, with 9 bases between. The CDR3 covers 13 residues. The CDR3 DNA reads TGCAGCGTTGAAGCCGCCGTCGCCGGGGAGCTGTTTTTT. Its protein is CSVEAAVAGELFF.

The genes are TRBV14 and TRBJ2-5, with 12 nucleotides matching TRBD2. The CDR3 is 17 amino acids. V was clipped by 2 bases and J by 0 bases; unmatched bases: 4. The germline V gene has CDR1 SGHDN and CDR2 FVKESK. The CDR3: CASSQLGTSGYQETQYF. The DNA of the CDR3 is TGTGCCAGCAGCCAACTAGGGACTAGCGGGTACCAAGAGACCCAGTACTTC. Drawing the rest from reference TRBV14 and TRBJ2-5, the complete variable domain is EAGVTQFPSHSVIEKGQTVTLRCDPISGHDNLYWYRRVMGKEIKFLLHFVKESKQDESGMPNNRFLAERTGGTYSTLKVQPAELEDSGVYFCASSQLGTSGYQETQYFGPGTRLLVL.

The CDR3 DNA sequence: TGTGCCAGCAGCTCCGGGACAGGGCTTTGGGGCTACACCTTC. This gives the protein CASSSGTGLWGYTF. This rearrangement joins TRBV11-2 to TRBJ1-2; 9 bases agree with TRBD1. Germline V CDR1 and CDR2: SGHAT, FQNNGV. The ends lost 4 bases at V and 8 bases at J; junction bases unmatched: 8. The CDR3 runs 14 residues.

This clone showed up just a few times. The chain recombines TRBV30 with TRBJ1-1; D unresolved. CDR1 GTSNPN and CDR2 SVGIG come from the germline V gene (reference sequence). With 8 bases removed from V and 0 bases from J, the gap between germline ends came to 13 bases. The CDR3 sequence is 13 residues long. CDR3: CAGNSNLNTEAFF. Written as DNA, the CDR3 is TGTGCCGGGAACTCTAATCTGAACACTGAAGCTTTCTTT.

The chain couples TRBV7-9 to TRBJ2-3; 11 bases are shared with TRBD1. From germline, CDR1 is SEHNR and CDR2 FQNEAQ (reference sequence). The CDR3 length is 15 residues. Germline trimming cut 5 bases from V and 3 bases from J; bases unmatched to any gene: 4. CDR3 amino acids: CASSPGTGGTDTQYF. CDR3 sequence (DNA): TGTGCCAGCAGCCCCGGGACAGGGGGAACAGATACGCAGTATTTT.

CDR3 protein: CASSQVYLTSSTDTQYF. The CDR3, as DNA: TGCGCCAGCAGCCAAGTTTATCTAACCTCCTCCACAGATACGCAGTATTTT. The chain has TRBV4-1 and TRBJ2-3; D is uncertain. CDR3 length equals 17 residues. V lost 1 base and J lost 2, with 16 bases in between. Germline CDR1 is MGHRA and CDR2 is YSYEKL.

The V and J genes are TRBV11-3 and TRBJ2-3, with D possibly TRBD2 on 5 matching bases. Trimming took 4 bases from V and 2 from J, leaving 10 bases between them. The CDR3 totals 14 residues. Germline V gene data show CDR1 as SGHNT and CDR2 as YENEEA. In nucleotides, the CDR3 is TGTGCCAGCAGCTGGGCTAGCTCCACAGATACGCAGTATTTT. Protein: CASSWASSTDTQYF.

Points on this clone: Distinct nucleotide sequences in the sample also encode this CDR3. The V gene is TRBV5-1, the J gene TRBJ1-1; D perhaps matches TRBD1 (6 bases). V shed 0 bases and J shed 0 bases, with 9 bases lying between them. Looked up from germline, CDR1 is SGHRS and CDR2 is YFSETQ. The length of the CDR3 is 15 residues. DNA of the CDR3: TGCGCCAGCAGCTTGGAAGGACAGATGAACACTGAAGCTTTCTTT. Its protein product is CASSLEGQMNTEAFF.

This chain uses TRBV2 with TRBJ2-7; D gene uncertain. Trimming cost V 7 bases and J 2 bases, with 6 bases left between them. This CDR3 region has 11 residues. The germline CDR1 and CDR2 sequences are SNHLY and FYNNEI. The CDR3 is CASTRTYEQYF. For the CDR3, the DNA is TGTGCCAGCACTCGGACCTACGAGCAGTACTTC. The entire variable domain, with the rest obtained from reference TRBV2 and TRBJ2-7, is as follows: EPEVTQTPSHQVTQMGQEVILRCVPISNHLYFYWYRQILGQKVEFLVSFYNNEISEKSEIFDDQFSVERPDGSNFTLKIRSTKLEDSAMYFCASTRTYEQYFGPGTRLTVT.

This clone appeared a few times. V usage is TRBV30 and J usage is TRBJ1-3; a possible D gene is TRBD1 (5 bases). Germline CDR1 GTSNPN, CDR2 SVGIG (reference sequence). The CDR3 loop spans 14 amino acids. The germline V and J ends were trimmed by 3 bases and 0 bases, with 9 bases remaining between them. The CDR3 coding sequence is TGTGCCTGGAGCGCAGGGAGCTCTGGAAACACCATATATTTT. It is translated as CAWSAGSSGNTIYF.

This clone was found a few times. This chain links TRBV6-5 with TRBJ2-4; possibly TRBD1 for D (6 bases). Trimming shortened V by 6 bases and J by 2 bases, and 11 bases separated the two germline ends. The CDR3 totals 14 residues. Germline V gene data show CDR1 as MNHEY and CDR2 as SVGAGI. The CDR3 nucleotides read TGTGCCAGCAGCCCGACAGGTCCCAAAAACATTCAGTACTTC. Translation gives CASSPTGPKNIQYF.

J is TRBJ2-5 and V is TRBV18, with D tentatively TRBD2 (6 bases). The CDR3 runs to 15 residues. With 2 bases removed from V and 5 bases from J, the gap between germline ends came to 15 bases. The germline CDR1 and CDR2 sequences are KGHSH and LQKENI. In nucleotides, the CDR3 is TGTGCCAGCTCACCAACATCGGGACTCCCCGAGACCCAGTACTTC. Translated, it gives CASSPTSGLPETQYF.

The chain has TRBV7-9 and TRBJ1-2; D may be TRBD1 (5 bases). With 3 bases removed from V and 2 bases from J, the gap between germline ends came to 10 bases. The germline CDR1 and CDR2 sequences are SEHNR and FQNEAQ (reference sequence). This CDR3 has 14 amino acids. CDR3 protein: CASSLVAGNYGYTF. Here the CDR3 DNA reads TGTGCCAGCAGCTTGGTGGCAGGGAACTATGGCTACACCTTC. The entire variable domain, with the rest obtained from reference TRBV7-9 and TRBJ1-2, is as follows: DTGVSQNPRHKITKRGQNVTFRCDPISEHNRLYWYRQTLGQGPEFLTYFQNEAQLEKSRLLSDRFSAERPKGSFSTLEIQRTEQGDSAMYLCASSLVAGNYGYTFGSGTRLTVV.